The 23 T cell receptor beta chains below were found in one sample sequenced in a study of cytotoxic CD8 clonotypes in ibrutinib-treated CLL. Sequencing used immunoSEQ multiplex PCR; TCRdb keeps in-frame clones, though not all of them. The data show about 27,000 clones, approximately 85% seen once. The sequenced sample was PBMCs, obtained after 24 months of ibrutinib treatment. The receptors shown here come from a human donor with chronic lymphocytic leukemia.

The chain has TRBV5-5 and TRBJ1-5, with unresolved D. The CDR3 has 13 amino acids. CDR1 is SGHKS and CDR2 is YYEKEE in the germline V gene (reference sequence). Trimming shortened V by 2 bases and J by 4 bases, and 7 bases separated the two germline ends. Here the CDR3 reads CASSFTGNQPQHF. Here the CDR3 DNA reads TGTGCCAGCAGCTTCACGGGTAATCAGCCCCAGCATTTT. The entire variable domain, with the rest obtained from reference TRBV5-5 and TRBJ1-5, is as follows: DAGVTQSPTHLIKTRGQQVTLRCSPISGHKSVSWYQQVLGQGPQFIFQYYEKEERGRGNFPDRFSARQFPNYSSELNVNALLLGDSALYLCASSFTGNQPQHFGDGTRLSIL.

In DNA form, the CDR3 reads TGTGCCAGCAGCTCTACTAGCGGGGCCTACGAGCAGTACTTC. This gives the protein CASSSTSGAYEQYF. The chain is built from TRBV7-2 and TRBJ2-7; 10 nucleotides line up with TRBD2. Trimming took 4 bases from V and 2 from J; bases not matched to a gene: 2. Germline loops: CDR1 SGHTA, CDR2 FQGNSA. This CDR3 spans 14 amino acids. The variable domain in full, completed from reference TRBV7-2 and TRBJ2-7, reads GAGVSQSPSNKVTEKGKDVELRCDPISGHTALYWYRQSLGQGLEFLIYFQGNSAPDKSGLPSDRFSAERTGGSVSTLTIQRTQQEDSAVYLCASSSTSGAYEQYFGPGTRLTVT.

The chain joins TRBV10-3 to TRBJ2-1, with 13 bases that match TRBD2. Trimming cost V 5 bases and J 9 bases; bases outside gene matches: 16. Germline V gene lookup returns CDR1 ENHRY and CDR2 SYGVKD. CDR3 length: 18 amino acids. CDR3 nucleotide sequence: TGTGCCATCAGTCCTCGCAGGGGGACTAGCGGGGAAGGTAGTGAGCAGTTCTTC. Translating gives CAISPRRGTSGEGSEQFF.

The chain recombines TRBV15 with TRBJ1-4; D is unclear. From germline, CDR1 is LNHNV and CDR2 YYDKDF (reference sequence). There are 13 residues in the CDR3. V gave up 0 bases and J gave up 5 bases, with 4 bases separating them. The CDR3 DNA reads TGTGCCACCAGCAGAGACCGAAATGAAAAACTGTTTTTT. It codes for CATSRDRNEKLFF.

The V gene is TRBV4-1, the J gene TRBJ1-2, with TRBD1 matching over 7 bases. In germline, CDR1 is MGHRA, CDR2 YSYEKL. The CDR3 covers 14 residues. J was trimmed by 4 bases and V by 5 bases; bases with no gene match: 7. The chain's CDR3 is CASSAARDSYGYTF. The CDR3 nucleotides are TGCGCCAGCAGCGCTGCCCGGGACAGCTATGGCTACACCTTC.

The CDR3 bases are TGTGCCAGCAGCAACCGACAGGGCGACTATGGCTACACCTTC. Translation: CASSNRQGDYGYTF. The chain combines TRBV6-5 with TRBJ1-2; 7 nucleotides line up with TRBD1. The CDR3 is 14 amino acids. Germline trimming cut 6 bases from V and 3 bases from J; bases unmatched to any gene: 7. Germline-derived CDR1 and CDR2 are MNHEY and SVGAGI.

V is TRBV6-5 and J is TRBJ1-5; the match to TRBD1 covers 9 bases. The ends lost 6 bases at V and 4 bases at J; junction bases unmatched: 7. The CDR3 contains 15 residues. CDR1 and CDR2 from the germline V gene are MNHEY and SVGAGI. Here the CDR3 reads CASRGTGQGNQPQHF. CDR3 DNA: TGTGCCAGCAGAGGAACGGGACAGGGTAATCAGCCCCAGCATTTT.

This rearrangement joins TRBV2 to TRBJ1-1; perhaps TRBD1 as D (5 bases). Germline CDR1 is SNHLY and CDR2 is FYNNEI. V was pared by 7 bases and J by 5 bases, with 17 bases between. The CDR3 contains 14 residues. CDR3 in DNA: TGTGCCAGCATAAGGCCGGCAGGGAGAACTGAAGCTTTCTTT. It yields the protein CASIRPAGRTEAFF.

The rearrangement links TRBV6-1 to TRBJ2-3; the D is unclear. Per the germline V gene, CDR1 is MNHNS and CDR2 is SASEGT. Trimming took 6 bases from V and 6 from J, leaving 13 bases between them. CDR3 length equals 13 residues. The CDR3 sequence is CASSPGVGDTQYF. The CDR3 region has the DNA TGTGCCAGCAGCCCAGGTGTGGGTGATACGCAGTATTTT.

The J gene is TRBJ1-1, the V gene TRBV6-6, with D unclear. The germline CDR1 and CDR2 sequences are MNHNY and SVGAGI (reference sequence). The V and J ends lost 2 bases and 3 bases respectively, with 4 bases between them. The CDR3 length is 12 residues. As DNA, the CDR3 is TGTGCCAGCAGTTACGAGCACACTGAAGCTTTCTTT. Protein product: CASSYEHTEAFF.

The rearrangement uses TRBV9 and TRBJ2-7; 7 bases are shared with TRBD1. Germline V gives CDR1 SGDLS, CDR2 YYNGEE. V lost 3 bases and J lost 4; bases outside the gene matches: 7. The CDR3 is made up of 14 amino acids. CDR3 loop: CASSGRDRQYEQYF. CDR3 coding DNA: TGTGCCAGCAGCGGACGGGACAGACAGTACGAGCAGTACTTC.

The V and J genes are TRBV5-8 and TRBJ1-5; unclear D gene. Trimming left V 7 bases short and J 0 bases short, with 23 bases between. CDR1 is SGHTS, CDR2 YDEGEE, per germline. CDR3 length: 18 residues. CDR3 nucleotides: TGTGCCAGCGAACTACTTGGGTTAGTCACCGCTAGCAATCAGCCCCAGCATTTT. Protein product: CASELLGLVTASNQPQHF.

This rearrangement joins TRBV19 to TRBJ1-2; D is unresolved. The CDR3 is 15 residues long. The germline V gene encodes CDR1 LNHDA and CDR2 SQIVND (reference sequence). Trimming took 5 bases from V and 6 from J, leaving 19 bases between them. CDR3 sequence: CASSARIDTSDGYTF. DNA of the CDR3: TGTGCCAGTAGTGCCCGCATCGACACTAGTGATGGCTACACCTTC. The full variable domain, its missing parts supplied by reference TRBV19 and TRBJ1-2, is DGGITQSPKYLFRKEGQNVTLSCEQNLNHDAMYWYRQDPGQGLRLIYYSQIVNDFQKGDIAEGYSVSREKKESFPLTVTSAQKNPTAFYLCASSARIDTSDGYTFGSGTRLTVV.

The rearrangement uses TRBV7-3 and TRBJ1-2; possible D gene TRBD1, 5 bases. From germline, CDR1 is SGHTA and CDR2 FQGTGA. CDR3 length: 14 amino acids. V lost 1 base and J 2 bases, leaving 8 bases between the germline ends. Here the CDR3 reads CASSLMPGNYGYTF. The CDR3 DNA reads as TGTGCCAGCAGCTTAATGCCAGGGAACTATGGCTACACCTTC. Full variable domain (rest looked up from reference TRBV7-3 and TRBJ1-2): GAGVSQTPSNKVTEKGKYVELRCDPISGHTALYWYRQSLGQGPEFLIYFQGTGAADDSGLPNDRFFAVRPEGSVSTLKIQRTERGDSAVYLCASSLMPGNYGYTFGSGTRLTVV.

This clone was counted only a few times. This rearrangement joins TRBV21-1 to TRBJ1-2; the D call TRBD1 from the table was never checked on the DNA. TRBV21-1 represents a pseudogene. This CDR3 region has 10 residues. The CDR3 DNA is TGTGCCAGCAGCCAGGGAGGCTACACCTTC. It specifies CASSQGGYTF.

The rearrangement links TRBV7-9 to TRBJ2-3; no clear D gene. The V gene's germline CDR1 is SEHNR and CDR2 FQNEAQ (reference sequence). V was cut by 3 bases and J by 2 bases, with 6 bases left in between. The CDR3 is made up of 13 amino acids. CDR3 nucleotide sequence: TGTGCCAGCAGCTTTCCCCCCACAGATACGCAGTATTTT. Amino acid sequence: CASSFPPTDTQYF.

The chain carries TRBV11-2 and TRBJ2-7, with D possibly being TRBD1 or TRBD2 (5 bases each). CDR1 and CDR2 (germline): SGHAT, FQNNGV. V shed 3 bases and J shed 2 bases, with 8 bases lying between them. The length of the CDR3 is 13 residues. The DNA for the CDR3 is TGTGCCAGCAGCTTGGGGGTAACCTACGAGCAGTACTTC. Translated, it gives CASSLGVTYEQYF.

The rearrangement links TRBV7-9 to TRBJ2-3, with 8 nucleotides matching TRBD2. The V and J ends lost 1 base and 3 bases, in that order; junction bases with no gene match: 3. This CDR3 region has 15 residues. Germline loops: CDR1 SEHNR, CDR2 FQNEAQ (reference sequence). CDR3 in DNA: TGTGCCAGCAGCTTAGGTAGCGGGGAGACAGATACGCAGTATTTT. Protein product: CASSLGSGETDTQYF.

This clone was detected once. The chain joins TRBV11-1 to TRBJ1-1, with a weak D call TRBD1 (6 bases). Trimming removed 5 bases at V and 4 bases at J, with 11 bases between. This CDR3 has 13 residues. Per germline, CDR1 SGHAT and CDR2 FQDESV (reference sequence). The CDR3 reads CASSINRATEAFF. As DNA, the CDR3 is TGTGCCAGCAGCATAAACAGGGCCACTGAAGCTTTCTTT.

DNA for the CDR3: TGTGCCAGCAGCGCAGACAGTAACACTGAAGCTTTCTTT. Translation: CASSADSNTEAFF. The rearrangement uses TRBV7-2 and TRBJ1-1; a weak D match, TRBD1 (5 bases). Trimming took 5 bases from V and 2 from J, leaving 9 bases between them. Germline values: CDR1 SGHTA, CDR2 FQGNSA. The CDR3 consists of 13 residues.

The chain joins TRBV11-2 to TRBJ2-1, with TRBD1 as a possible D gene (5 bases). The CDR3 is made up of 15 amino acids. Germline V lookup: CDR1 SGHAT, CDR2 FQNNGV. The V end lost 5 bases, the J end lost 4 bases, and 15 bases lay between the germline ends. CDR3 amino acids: CASSRPGLPYNEQFF. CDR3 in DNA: TGTGCCAGCAGCCGACCAGGGCTCCCGTACAATGAGCAGTTCTTC.

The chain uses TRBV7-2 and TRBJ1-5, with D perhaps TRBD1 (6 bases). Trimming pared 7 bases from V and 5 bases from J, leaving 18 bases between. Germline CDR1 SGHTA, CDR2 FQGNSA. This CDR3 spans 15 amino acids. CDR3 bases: TGTGCCAGCAACCCGACAGGAGGTTCTTATCAGCCCCAGCATTTT. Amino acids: CASNPTGGSYQPQHF.

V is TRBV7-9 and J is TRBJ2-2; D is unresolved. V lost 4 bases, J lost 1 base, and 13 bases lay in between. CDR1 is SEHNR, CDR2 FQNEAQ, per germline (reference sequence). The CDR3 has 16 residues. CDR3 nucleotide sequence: TGTGCCAGCAGCTCCTACGTTACAGAGAACACCGGGGAGCTGTTTTTT. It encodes CASSSYVTENTGELFF.